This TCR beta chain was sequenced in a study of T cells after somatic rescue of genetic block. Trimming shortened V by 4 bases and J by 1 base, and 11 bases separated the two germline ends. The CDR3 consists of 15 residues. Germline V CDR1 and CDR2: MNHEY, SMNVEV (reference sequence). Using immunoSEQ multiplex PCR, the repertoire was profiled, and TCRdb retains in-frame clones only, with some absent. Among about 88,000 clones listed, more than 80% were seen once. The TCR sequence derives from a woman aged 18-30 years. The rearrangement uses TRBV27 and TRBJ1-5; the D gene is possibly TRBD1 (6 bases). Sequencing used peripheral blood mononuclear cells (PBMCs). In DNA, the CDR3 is TGTGCCAGCAGTTCTCTCCAGGGGAGCAATCAGCCCCAGCATTTT. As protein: CASSSLQGSNQPQHF.